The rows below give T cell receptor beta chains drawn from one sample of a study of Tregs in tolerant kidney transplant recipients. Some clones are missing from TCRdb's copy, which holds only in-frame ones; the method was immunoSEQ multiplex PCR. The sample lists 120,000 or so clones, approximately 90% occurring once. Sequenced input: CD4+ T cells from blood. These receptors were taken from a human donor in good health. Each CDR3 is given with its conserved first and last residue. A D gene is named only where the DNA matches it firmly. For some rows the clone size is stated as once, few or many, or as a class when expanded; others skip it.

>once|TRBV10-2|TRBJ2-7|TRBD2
TGCGCCAGCAGGGGGGGTAGCGGGGGGTACGAGCAGTACTTC
CASRGGSGGYEQYF
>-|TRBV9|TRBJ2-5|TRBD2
TGTGCCAGCAGCGAGAAGCGGGGGGGTCAAGAGACCCAGTACTTC
CASSEKRGGQETQYF
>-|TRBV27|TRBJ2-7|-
TGTGCCAGCAGTTGGGGGCCCCTCTACGAGCAGTACTTC
CASSWGPLYEQYF
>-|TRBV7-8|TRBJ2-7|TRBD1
TGTGCCAGCAGCCGACGGGACAGGACTTCGGGAGAGCAGTACTTC
CASSRRDRTSGEQYF
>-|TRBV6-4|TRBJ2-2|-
TGTGCCAGCAGTGACTCGGACACCGGGGAGCTGTTTTTT
CASSDSDTGELFF
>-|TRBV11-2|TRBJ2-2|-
TGTGCCAGCAGCTTACGGGCAGGGAACACCGGGGAGCTGTTTTTT
CASSLRAGNTGELFF
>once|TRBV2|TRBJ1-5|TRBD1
TGTGCCAGCAGTTCACAGGGGGCGGTCAATCAGCCCCAGCATTTT
CASSSQGAVNQPQHF
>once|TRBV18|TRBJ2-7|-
TGTGCCAGCTCACCTTCGACAGTCGGCACCTACGAGCAGTACTTC
CASSPSTVGTYEQYF
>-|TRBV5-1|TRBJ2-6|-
TGCGCCAGCAGCTTGGAGCCCGAGCCCAACGTCCTGACTTTC
CASSLEPEPNVLTF
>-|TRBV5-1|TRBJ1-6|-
TGCGCCAGCAAGGAGGAGGGACCCCTCCACTTT
CASKEEGPLHF